A selection of T cell receptor beta chains follows, all from one sample in a study of long-term antiretroviral therapy in people with HIV. Data came from immunoSEQ multiplex PCR; TCRdb stores just in-frame clones and leaves some out. The sample lists approximately 25,000 clones, about 80% seen once, with 10% in the top ten. The material was unsorted PBMCs, obtained 1.2 years after starting antiretroviral therapy. These receptors originate from a woman in her thirties or forties with HIV. Each CDR3 is given without its conserved first and last residue.

v_call: TRBV7-2; j_call: TRBJ2-5; cdr3_aa: ASSSFGLREETQY
v_call: TRBV7-9; j_call: TRBJ2-6; cdr3_aa: ASSLGGTGANVLT
v_call: TRBV6-5; j_call: TRBJ1-1; cdr3_aa: ASSPSDRGTSEAF
v_call: TRBV27; j_call: TRBJ2-7; cdr3_aa: ASSLSAAYEQY
v_call: TRBV6-5; j_call: TRBJ2-3; cdr3_aa: ASSFQRGADTQY
v_call: TRBV9; j_call: TRBJ2-7; cdr3_aa: ASSVAAGDLYEQY
v_call: TRBV2; j_call: TRBJ2-1; cdr3_aa: ASSDGDRVGNEQF
v_call: TRBV18; j_call: TRBJ2-7; cdr3_aa: ASSPDIYEQY
v_call: TRBV23-1; j_call: TRBJ1-4; cdr3_aa: ASSQSEDSNEKLF
v_call: TRBV19; j_call: TRBJ1-2; cdr3_aa: ASRSQEADRSNYGYT
v_call: TRBV7-9; j_call: TRBJ1-4; cdr3_aa: ASSSAPGTNEKLF
v_call: TRBV5-1; j_call: TRBJ2-7; cdr3_aa: ASSLEWGPYEQY
v_call: TRBV11-3; j_call: TRBJ2-3; cdr3_aa: ASSLDGSSTDTQY
v_call: TRBV21-1; j_call: TRBJ1-3; cdr3_aa: ASSKARTAGNTIY
v_call: TRBV6-1; j_call: TRBJ2-7; cdr3_aa: ASSERTVRYEQY
v_call: TRBV4-3; j_call: TRBJ2-3; cdr3_aa: ASSQLSATDTQY
v_call: TRBV19; j_call: TRBJ1-1; cdr3_aa: ATKTGVNTEAF